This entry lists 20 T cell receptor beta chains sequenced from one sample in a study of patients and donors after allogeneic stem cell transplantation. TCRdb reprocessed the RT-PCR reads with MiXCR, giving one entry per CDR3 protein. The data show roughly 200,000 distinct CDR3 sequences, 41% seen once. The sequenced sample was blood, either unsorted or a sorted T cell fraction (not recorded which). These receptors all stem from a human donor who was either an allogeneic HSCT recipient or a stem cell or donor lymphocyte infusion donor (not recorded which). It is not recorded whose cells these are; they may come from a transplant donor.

CDR3 sequence reads: CASGRTDTQYF. CDR3 DNA: TGTGCCAGCGGACGCACAGATACGCAGTATTTT. V usage is TRBV7-9 and J usage is TRBJ2-3; D unclear. The CDR3 length is 11 residues. CDR1 SEHNR and CDR2 FQNEAQ come from the germline V gene (reference sequence). The ends were cut back, 8 bases at V and 1 base at J, with 4 bases in the middle. The whole variable domain, filled in from reference TRBV7-9 and TRBJ2-3, reads DTGVSQNPRHKITKRGQNVTFRCDPISEHNRLYWYRQTLGQGPEFLTYFQNEAQLEKSRLLSDRFSAERPKGSFSTLEIQRTEQGDSAMYLCASGRTDTQYFGPGTRLTVL.

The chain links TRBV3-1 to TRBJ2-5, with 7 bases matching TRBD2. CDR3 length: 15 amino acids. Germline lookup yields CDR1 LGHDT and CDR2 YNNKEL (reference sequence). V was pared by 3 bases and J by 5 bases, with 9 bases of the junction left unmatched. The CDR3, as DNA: TGTGCCAGCAGCCATGAGGGAGGGAGGTGGGAGACCCAGTACTTC. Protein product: CASSHEGGRWETQYF.

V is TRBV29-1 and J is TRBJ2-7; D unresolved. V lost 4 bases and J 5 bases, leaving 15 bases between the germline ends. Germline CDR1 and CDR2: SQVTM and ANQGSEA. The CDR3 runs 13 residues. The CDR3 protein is CSVAHSARNEQYF. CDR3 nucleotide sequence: TGCAGCGTTGCTCACAGCGCCAGGAACGAGCAGTACTTC.

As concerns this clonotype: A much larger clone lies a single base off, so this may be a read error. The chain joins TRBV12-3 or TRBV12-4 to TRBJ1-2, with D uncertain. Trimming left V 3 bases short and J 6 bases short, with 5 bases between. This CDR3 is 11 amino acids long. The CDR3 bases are TGTGCCAGCAGTTTTGGGGATGGCTACACCTTC. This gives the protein CASSFGDGYTF.

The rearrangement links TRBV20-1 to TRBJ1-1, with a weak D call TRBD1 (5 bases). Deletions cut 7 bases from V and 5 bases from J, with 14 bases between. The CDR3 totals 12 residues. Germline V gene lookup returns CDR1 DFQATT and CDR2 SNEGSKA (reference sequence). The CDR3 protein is CSGLRRGTEAFF. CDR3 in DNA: TGCAGTGGATTAAGACGGGGGACTGAAGCTTTCTTT.

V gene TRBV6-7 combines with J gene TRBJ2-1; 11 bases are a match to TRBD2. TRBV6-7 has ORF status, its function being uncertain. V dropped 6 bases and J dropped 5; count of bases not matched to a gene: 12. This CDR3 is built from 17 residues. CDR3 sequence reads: CASSWTSGLSLHNEQFF. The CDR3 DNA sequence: TGTGCCAGCAGCTGGACTAGCGGGCTCTCACTCCACAATGAGCAGTTCTTC.

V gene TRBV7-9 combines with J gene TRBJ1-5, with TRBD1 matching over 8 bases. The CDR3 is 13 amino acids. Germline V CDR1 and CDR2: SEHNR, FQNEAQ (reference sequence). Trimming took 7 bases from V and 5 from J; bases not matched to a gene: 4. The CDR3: CASTGGEDQPQHF. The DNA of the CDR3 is TGTGCCAGCACAGGGGGCGAGGATCAGCCCCAGCATTTT.

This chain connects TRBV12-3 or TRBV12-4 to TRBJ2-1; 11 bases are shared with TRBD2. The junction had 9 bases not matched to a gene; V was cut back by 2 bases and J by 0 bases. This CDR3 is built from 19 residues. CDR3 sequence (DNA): TGTGCCAGCAGTTTACTCGCTAGCGGGAGGACTCGCTCCTACAATGAGCAGTTCTTC. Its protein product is CASSLLASGRTRSYNEQFF.

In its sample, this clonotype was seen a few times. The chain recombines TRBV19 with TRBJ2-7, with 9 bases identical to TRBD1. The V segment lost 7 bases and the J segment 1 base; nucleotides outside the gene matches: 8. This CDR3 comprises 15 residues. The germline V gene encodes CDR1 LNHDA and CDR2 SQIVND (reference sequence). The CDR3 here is CASTSTGTGSYEQYF. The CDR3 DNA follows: TGTGCCAGTACCTCAACGGGGACAGGGTCCTACGAGCAGTACTTC.

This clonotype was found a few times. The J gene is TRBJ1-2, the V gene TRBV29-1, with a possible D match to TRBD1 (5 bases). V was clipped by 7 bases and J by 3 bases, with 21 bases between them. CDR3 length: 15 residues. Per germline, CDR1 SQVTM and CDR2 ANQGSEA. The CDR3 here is CSASTQGSPHYGYTF. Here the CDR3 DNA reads TGCAGCGCCAGCACTCAGGGTTCCCCACACTATGGCTACACCTTC.

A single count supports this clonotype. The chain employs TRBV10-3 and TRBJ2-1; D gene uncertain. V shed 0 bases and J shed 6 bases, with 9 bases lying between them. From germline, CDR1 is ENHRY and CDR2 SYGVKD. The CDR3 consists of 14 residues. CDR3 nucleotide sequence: TGTGCCATCAGTGAGTCCGTGGGAAGCAATGAGCAGTTCTTC. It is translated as CAISESVGSNEQFF.

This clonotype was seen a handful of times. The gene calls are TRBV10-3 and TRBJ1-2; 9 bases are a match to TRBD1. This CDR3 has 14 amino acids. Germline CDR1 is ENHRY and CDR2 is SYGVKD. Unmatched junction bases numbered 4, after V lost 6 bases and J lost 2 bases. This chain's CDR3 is CAIRYTGGNYGYTF. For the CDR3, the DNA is TGTGCCATCAGATACACAGGGGGCAACTATGGCTACACCTTC.

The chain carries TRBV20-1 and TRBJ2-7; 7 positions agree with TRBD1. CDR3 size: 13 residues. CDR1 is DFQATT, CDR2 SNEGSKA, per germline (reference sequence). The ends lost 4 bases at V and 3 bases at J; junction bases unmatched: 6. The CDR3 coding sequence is TGCAGTGCTATTTTAGGGGGCGGCTACGAGCAGTACTTC. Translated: CSAILGGGYEQYF.

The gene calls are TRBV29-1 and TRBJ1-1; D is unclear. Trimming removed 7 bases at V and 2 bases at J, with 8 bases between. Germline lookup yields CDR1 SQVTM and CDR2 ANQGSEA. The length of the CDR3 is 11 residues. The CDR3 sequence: CSAGENTEAFF. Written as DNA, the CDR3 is TGCAGCGCCGGGGAAAACACTGAAGCTTTCTTT.

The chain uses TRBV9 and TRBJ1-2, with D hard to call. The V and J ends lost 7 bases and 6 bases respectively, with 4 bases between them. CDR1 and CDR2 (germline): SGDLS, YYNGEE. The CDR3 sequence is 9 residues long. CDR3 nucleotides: TGTGCCAGCGGGGATGGCTACACCTTC. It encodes CASGDGYTF. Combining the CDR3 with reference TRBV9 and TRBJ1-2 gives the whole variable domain DSGVTQTPKHLITATGQRVTLRCSPRSGDLSVYWYQQSLDQGLQFLIQYYNGEERAKGNILERFSAQQFPDLHSELNLSSLELGDSALYFCASGDGYTFGSGTRLTVV.

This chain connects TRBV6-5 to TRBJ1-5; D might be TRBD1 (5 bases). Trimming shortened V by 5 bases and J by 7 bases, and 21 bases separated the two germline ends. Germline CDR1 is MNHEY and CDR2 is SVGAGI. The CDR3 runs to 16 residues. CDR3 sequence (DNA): TGTGCCAGCAGTCCCTCGCGAAAGGGGATGGAACAGCCCCAGCATTTT. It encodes CASSPSRKGMEQPQHF.

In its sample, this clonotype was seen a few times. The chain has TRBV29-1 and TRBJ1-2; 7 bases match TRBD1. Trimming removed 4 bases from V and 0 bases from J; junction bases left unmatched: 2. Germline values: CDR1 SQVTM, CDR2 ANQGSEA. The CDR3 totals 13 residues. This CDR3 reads CSVGTGANYGYTF. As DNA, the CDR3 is TGCAGCGTTGGGACAGGAGCTAACTATGGCTACACCTTC.

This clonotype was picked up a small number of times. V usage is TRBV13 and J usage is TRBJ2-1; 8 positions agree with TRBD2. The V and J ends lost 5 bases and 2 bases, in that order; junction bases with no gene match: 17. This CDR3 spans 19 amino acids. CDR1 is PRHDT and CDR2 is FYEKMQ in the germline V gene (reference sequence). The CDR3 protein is CASSIRRPTGLGTYNEQFF. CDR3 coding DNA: TGTGCCAGCAGCATACGTAGACCCACGGGACTAGGAACCTACAATGAGCAGTTCTTC.

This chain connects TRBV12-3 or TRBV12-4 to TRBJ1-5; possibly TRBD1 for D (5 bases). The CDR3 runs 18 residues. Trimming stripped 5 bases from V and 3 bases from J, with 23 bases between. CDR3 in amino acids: CASSPPAPGDLFNQPQHF. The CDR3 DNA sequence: TGTGCCAGCAGTCCCCCCGCGCCCGGGGACCTTTTCAATCAGCCCCAGCATTTT.

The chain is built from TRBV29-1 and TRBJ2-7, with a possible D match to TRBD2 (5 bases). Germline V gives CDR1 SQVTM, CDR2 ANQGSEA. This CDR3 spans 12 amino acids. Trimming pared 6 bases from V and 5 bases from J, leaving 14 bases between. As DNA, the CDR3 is TGCAGCGTACAACCTGGGAGCGACGAGCAGTACTTC. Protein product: CSVQPGSDEQYF.